Presented here are 13 T cell receptor beta chains from one specimen sequenced in a study of T cells in Graves' hyperthyroidism and ophthalmopathy. Amplification yielded TCR beta CDR3 regions, with RNA transcripts as the source. Using the HTBI primer set, a first-round RT-PCR was run on the TCR CDR3. A single record per CDR3 protein comes from TCRdb applying MiXCR to the multiplex PCR reads. The table lists approximately 400,000 distinct CDR3 sequences, 20% to 25% of them singletons. The sequencing input was blood. The receptor set was obtained from a man between 50 and 59 years old with Graves' hyperthyroidism.

V gene TRBV6-2 or TRBV6-3 combines with J gene TRBJ2-2, with D perhaps matching TRBD2 (5 bases). Germline CDR1 is MNHEY and CDR2 is SVGEGT. The CDR3 covers 13 residues. V lost 7 bases and J 6 bases, leaving 12 bases between the germline ends. The CDR3 loop is CASTKTNSGELFF. CDR3 coding DNA: TGTGCCAGCACCAAGACTAACTCCGGGGAGCTGTTTTTT.

This clonotype was seen at least ten times. The genes are TRBV3-1 and TRBJ2-1, with TRBD2 matching 8 bases. Per the germline V gene, CDR1 is LGHDT and CDR2 is YNNKEL (reference sequence). The CDR3 contains 14 residues. Unmatched junction bases numbered 2, after V lost 4 bases and J lost 3 bases. The CDR3, as DNA: TGTGCCAGCAGCCTCCTAGCGGGCTACAATGAGCAGTTCTTC. Translating it yields CASSLLAGYNEQFF.

The V and J genes are TRBV29-1 and TRBJ1-1; D possibly corresponds to TRBD1 (6 bases). The CDR3 is 12 amino acids. CDR1 SQVTM and CDR2 ANQGSEA come from the germline V gene. V was cut by 7 bases and J by 1 base, with 10 bases left in between. The CDR3 is CSGTTGNTEAFF. CDR3 nucleotide sequence: TGCAGCGGGACGACAGGGAACACTGAAGCTTTCTTT. The entire variable domain, with the rest obtained from reference TRBV29-1 and TRBJ1-1, is as follows: SAVISQKPSRDICQRGTSLTIQCQVDSQVTMMFWYRQQPGQSLTLIATANQGSEATYESGFVIDKFPISRPNLTFSTLTVSNMSPEDSSIYLCSGTTGNTEAFFGQGTRLTVV.

V is TRBV7-9 and J is TRBJ1-2; D call uncertain. The V gene lost 3 bases and the J gene lost 3 bases, with 17 bases spanning the gap. CDR1 is SEHNR and CDR2 is FQNEAQ in the germline V gene (reference sequence). CDR3 length equals 16 residues. CDR3 sequence (DNA): TGTGCCAGCAGCTTGCTCCCAGCGGACGCTGACTATGGCTACACCTTC. This encodes CASSLLPADADYGYTF.

This clonotype was detected only a few times. This sequence joins TRBV6-5 and TRBJ1-1; D possibly corresponds to TRBD1 (5 bases). V was cut by 5 bases and J by 5 bases, with 21 bases left in between. The CDR3 totals 16 residues. In germline, CDR1 is MNHEY, CDR2 SVGAGI. CDR3 sequence (DNA): TGTGCCAGCAGTCCCCTCGGGGCGAAGAGAAAGACTGAAGCTTTCTTT. This encodes CASSPLGAKRKTEAFF.

This clonotype was seen only a few times. CDR3 nucleotide sequence: TGTGCCAGCAGAACAGGGGGCGACGACTATGGCTACACCTTC. This sequence encodes CASRTGGDDYGYTF. This chain connects TRBV28 to TRBJ1-2, with 9 bases that match TRBD1. Germline-derived CDR1 and CDR2 are MDHEN and SYDVKM. The CDR3 runs to 14 residues. Trimming at V came to 6 bases and at J to 3 bases, leaving 5 bases not matched to a gene.

The chain couples TRBV20-1 to TRBJ2-1, with D hard to call. Trimming cost V 5 bases and J 0 bases, with 5 bases left between them. Germline loops: CDR1 DFQATT, CDR2 SNEGSKA (reference sequence). The CDR3 totals 12 residues. CDR3 protein: CSAPYSYNEQFF. CDR3 bases: TGCAGTGCTCCCTACTCCTACAATGAGCAGTTCTTC.

This clonotype was recorded a few times. The V call is TRBV2, the J call TRBJ1-1, with 7 bases aligning to TRBD1. The V segment lost 6 bases and the J segment 3 bases; nucleotides outside the gene matches: 10. Germline values: CDR1 SNHLY, CDR2 FYNNEI. The CDR3 spans 15 residues. This chain's CDR3 is CASRGGITGDTEAFF. The CDR3 nucleotides are TGTGCCAGCAGGGGGGGTATAACAGGGGACACTGAAGCTTTCTTT.

The chain is built from TRBV7-3 and TRBJ1-2, with a tentative D call TRBD1 (6 bases). V was trimmed by 1 base and J by 7 bases, leaving 10 bases between them. The V gene's germline CDR1 is SGHTA and CDR2 FQGTGA. The CDR3 extends over 13 amino acids. This CDR3 is CASSLKQGRGYTF. The CDR3 DNA reads TGTGCCAGCAGCTTAAAACAGGGCCGTGGCTACACCTTC.

This clonotype was seen a handful of times. The chain joins TRBV14 to TRBJ2-1; TRBD1 agrees at 7 bases. The V segment lost 2 bases and the J segment 8 bases; nucleotides outside the gene matches: 3. This CDR3 is built from 13 residues. Germline CDR1 and CDR2: SGHDN and FVKESK. Here the CDR3 reads CASSQRQGHEQFF. The CDR3 coding sequence is TGTGCCAGCAGCCAACGACAGGGCCATGAGCAGTTCTTC.

V gene TRBV5-1 combines with J gene TRBJ2-1; D might be TRBD2 (5 bases). Trimming removed 4 bases from V and 15 bases from J, with 17 bases in between. Germline V CDR1 and CDR2: SGHRS, YFSETQ. The CDR3 totals 12 residues. CDR3 nucleotide sequence: TGCGCCAGCAGCATAGACCGAGGTCTAGCGTTCTTC. The encoded protein is CASSIDRGLAFF. The variable domain in full, completed from reference TRBV5-1 and TRBJ2-1, reads KAGVTQTPRYLIKTRGQQVTLSCSPISGHRSVSWYQQTPGQGLQFLFEYFSETQRNKGNFPGRFSGRQFSNSRSEMNVSTLELGDSALYLCASSIDRGLAFFGPGTRLTVL.

This chain connects TRBV6-1 to TRBJ2-7; TRBD1 agrees at 8 bases. In germline, CDR1 is MNHNS, CDR2 SASEGT. Trimming at V came to 5 bases and at J to 4 bases, leaving 4 bases not matched to a gene. There are 13 residues in the CDR3. In DNA, the CDR3 is TGTGCCAGCAGTAGCAGGGGGCTTTACGAGCAGTACTTC. Translating gives CASSSRGLYEQYF.

The chain uses TRBV27 and TRBJ2-7; the match to TRBD1 covers 10 bases. V was clipped by 9 bases and J by 4 bases; unmatched bases: 3. CDR3 length: 12 residues. The germline V gene has CDR1 MNHEY and CDR2 SMNVEV (reference sequence). The CDR3 region has the DNA TGTGCCAGGCCGGGACAGGGGTACGAGCAGTACTTC. This codes for CARPGQGYEQYF.